Included here is one TCR beta chain sequence, with context. Trimming removed 5 bases from V and 0 bases from J, with 11 bases in between. The CDR3 contains 15 residues. Germline CDR1 and CDR2: SGHAT and FQDESV (reference sequence). Roughly 27,000 T cell genomes, or 200 to 250 ng DNA, went into the sorted-subset replicate PCRs. Assay used: immunoSEQ multiplex PCR; TCRdb lists only in-frame clones, some missing. The sample lists hundreds of thousands of clones, about 95% occurring once. The data are from a study of shared clonotypes between healthy human individuals. CD45RO-negative, CCR7-selected cells formed the naive CD8 fraction, which excluded terminally differentiated effector memory CD45RA+ cells.

The source material was naive CD8+ T cells sorted from blood. The TCR originated in a woman aged 25 to 45 in good health. The chain links TRBV11-1 to TRBJ2-1, with unresolved D. CDR3 protein: CASSLDDSSYNEQFF. CDR3 DNA: TGTGCCAGCAGCCTGGACGATAGCTCCTACAATGAGCAGTTCTTC.